This TCR beta chain emerged from a study of OX40 agonist ivuxolimab in advanced cancers. Whole-study context: Having had anti-PD-1, anti-PD-L1 or anti-CTLA-4 therapy before was allowed, and over 35% had some. Study-level results: Also showing low normalized T-cell clonal expansion were some of the nonresponders. Relative to CD4+ cells, CD8+ T cells on average had more expanded clones.

The method was immunoSEQ multiplex PCR; TCRdb's version includes in-frame clones alone and lacks a portion of them. The table records about 83,000 clones, more than 75% of them present only once. With respect to this clone: The antigen is undetermined.

The input for sequencing was CD4+ or CD8+ T cells sorted from blood, taken in a trial of the OX40 agonist ivuxolimab. The source is an adult with an advanced solid tumor such as melanoma, head and neck, liver or kidney cancer.

The CDR3, as DNA: TGTGCCAGCAGTTTATCTTATCGACAGGGCCTCACTGAAGCTTTCTTT. Translating gives CASSLSYRQGLTEAFF. The rearrangement links TRBV28 to TRBJ1-1; 7 bases align to TRBD1. CDR1 and CDR2 (germline): MDHEN, SYDVKM. Trimming at V came to 1 base and at J to 4 bases, leaving 9 bases not matched to a gene. The CDR3 loop spans 16 amino acids.